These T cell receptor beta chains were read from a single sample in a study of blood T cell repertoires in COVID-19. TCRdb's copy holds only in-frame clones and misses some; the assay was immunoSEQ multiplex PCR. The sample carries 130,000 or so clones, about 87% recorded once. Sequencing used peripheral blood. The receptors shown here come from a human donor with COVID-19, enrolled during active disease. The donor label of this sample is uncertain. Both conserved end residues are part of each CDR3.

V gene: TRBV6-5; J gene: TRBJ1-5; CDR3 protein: CASRIGGGSNQPQHF
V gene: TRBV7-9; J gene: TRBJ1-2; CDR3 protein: CASSRQGNYGYTF
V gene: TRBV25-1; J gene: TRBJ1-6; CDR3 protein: CASSGDWNSPLHF
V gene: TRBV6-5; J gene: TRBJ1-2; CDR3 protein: CASRSTGTSLYGYTF
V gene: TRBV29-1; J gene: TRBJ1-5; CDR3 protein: CSAAGGYNQPQHF
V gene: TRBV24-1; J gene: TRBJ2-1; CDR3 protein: CATSPGTSVGYEQFF
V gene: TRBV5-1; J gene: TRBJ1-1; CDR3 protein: CASSHGDSNTEAFF
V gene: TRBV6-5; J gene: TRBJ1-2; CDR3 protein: CASSYSQGPWGYTF
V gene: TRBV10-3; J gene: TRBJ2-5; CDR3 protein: CAISESGQGTYQETQYF
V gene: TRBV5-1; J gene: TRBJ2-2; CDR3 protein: CASSLDLSVGELFF
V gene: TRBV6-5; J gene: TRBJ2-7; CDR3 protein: CASSFSTANYEQYF
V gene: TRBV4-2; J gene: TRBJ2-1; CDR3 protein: CASSQDRFSGRYNEQFF
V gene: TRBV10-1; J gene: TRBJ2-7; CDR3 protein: CASSRGQDYEQYF
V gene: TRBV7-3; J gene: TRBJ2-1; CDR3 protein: CASSDLAGDYNEQFF
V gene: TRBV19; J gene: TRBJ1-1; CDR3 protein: CASSTSGGATEAFF
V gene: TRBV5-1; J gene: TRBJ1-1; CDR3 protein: CASSLAPGNTEAFF
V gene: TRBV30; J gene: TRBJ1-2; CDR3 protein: CAWSVGASYGYTF
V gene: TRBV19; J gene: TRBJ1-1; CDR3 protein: CASSIGQGRTEAFF
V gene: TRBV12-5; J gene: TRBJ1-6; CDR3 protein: CASGLGPAGSPLHF
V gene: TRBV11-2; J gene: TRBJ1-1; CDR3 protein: CASSLNTEAFF
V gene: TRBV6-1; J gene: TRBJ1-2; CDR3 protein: CASSEAPGSGYGYTF
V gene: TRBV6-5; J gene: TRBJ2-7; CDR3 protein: CASSYSINGDYEQYF
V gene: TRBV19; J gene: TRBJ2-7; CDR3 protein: CASSIGQGVYEQYF
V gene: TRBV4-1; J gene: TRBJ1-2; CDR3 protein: CASSQDGSGLGAGGSNYGYTF
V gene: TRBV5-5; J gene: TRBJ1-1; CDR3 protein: CASSPGTGDLNTEAFF
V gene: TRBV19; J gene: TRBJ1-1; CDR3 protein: CASSIGVGSLNTEAFF
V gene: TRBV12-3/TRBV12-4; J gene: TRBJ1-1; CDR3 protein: CASSLYMNTEAFF
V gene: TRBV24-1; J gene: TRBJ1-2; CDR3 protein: CATSDFTKAVGYTF
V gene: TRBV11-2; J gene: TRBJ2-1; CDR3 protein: CASRIWGQGSNEQFF
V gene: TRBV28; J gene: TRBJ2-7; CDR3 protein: CASSLWGTASYEQYF
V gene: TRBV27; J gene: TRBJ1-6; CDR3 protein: CASSFGQGNNSPLHF
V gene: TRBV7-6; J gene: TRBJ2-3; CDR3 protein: CASSPGTSGGARGTQYF
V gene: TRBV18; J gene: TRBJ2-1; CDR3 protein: CASSQGYNEQFF
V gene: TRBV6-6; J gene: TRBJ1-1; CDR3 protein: CASSPHTGTGRKDTEAFF
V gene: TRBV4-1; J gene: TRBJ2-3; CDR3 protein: CASRDRGLRDTQYF
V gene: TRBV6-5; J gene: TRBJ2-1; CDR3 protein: CASSWSLENDEQFF
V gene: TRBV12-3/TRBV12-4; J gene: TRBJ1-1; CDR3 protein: CASKGQPDTEAFF
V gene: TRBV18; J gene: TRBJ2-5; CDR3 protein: CASSRQSSADQETQYF
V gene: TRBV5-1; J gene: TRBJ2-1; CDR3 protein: CASSLVGLAGFNEQFF
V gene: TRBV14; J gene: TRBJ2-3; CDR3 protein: CASSQDPSTDTQYF
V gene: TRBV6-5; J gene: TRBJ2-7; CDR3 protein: CASRQESSYEQYF
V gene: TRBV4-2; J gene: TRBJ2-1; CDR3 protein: CASSQSGHLNEQFF
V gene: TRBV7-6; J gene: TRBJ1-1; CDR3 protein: CASSQSGEAFF
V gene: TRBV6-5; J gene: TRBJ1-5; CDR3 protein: CASSTNSNQPQHF
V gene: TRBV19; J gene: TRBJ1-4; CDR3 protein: CASSRVFNEKLFF
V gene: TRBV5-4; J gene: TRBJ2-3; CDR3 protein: CASSPGQGTDTQYF
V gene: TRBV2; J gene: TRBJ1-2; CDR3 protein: CASSGEGPYGYTF
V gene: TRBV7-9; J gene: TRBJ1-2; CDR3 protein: CASSLDSGTAEQWDYGYTF
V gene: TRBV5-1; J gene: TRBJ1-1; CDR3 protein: CASSLTPVGQTNTEAFF
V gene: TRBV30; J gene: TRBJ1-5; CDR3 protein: CAWYNDRGHQPQHF
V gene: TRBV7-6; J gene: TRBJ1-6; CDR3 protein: CASSLNPGQGNSPLHF
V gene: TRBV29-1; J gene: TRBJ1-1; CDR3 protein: CSTGAETEAFF
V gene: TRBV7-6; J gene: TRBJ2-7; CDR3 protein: CASSEGGTASYEQYF
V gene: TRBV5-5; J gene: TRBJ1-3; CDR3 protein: CASSQTPGSGNTIYF
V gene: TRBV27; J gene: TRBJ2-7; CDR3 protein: CASSLGGVSYEQYF